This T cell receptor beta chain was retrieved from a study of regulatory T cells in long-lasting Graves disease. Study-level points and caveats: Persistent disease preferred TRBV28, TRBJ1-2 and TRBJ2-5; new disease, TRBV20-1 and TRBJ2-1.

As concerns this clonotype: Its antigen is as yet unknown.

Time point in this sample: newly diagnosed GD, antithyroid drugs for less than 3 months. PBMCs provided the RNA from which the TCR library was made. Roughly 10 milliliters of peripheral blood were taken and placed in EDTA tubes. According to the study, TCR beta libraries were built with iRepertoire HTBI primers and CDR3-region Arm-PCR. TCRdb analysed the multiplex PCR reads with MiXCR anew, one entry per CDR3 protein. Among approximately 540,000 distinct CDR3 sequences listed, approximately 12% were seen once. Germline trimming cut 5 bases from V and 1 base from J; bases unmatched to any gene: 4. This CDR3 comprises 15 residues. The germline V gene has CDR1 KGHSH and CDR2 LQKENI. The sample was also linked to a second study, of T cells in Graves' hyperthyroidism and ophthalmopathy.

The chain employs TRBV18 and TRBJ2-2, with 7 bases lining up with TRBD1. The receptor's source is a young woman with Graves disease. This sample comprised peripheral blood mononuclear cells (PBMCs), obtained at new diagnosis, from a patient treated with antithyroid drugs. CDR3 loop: CASSTQGLNTGELFF. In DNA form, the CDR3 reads TGTGCCAGCTCAACACAGGGGTTGAACACCGGGGAGCTGTTTTTT.